The 7 T cell receptor beta chains given below trace back to one sample, sequenced in a study of vaccination effects on CD4 cells after COVID-19. Clones were sequenced by immunoSEQ multiplex PCR, and TCRdb holds only the in-frame ones, with some missing. The sample includes about 20,000 clones, approximately 73% of them seen just once. Peptide-pool stimulation followed by sequencing identified expanded antigen-specific CD4+ clonotypes in the ViraFEST assay. Culture lasted under 13 days before CD4+ T cell isolation. SARS-CoV-2 infected the person between March and December 2020, as confirmed by PCR. These receptors' targets are unknown. The source material was CD4+ T cells from PBMCs cultured with a peptide pool, sampled before COVID-19 vaccination. The source of these receptors is a human donor who had a prior SARS-CoV-2 infection.

The genes are TRBV25-1 and TRBJ1-1; D not resolved. Trimming left V 7 bases short and J 0 bases short, with 18 bases between. Germline V CDR1 and CDR2: MGHDK, SYGVNS. The CDR3 loop spans 16 amino acids. CDR3 in DNA: TGTGCCAGCACGTGGCTCCACCCGAGCATGAACACTGAAGCTTTCTTT. Translated, it gives CASTWLHPSMNTEAFF.

The chain links TRBV5-1 to TRBJ2-1; TRBD2 aligns across 10 bases. This CDR3 spans 15 amino acids. J was trimmed by 4 bases and V by 4 bases; bases with no gene match: 5. Germline V CDR1 and CDR2: SGHRS, YFSETQ. CDR3 loop: CASSTLAGSYNEQFF. The DNA for the CDR3 is TGCGCCAGCAGCACACTAGCGGGATCGTACAATGAGCAGTTCTTC.

V usage is TRBV24-1 and J usage is TRBJ2-1; a weak D match, TRBD2 (5 bases). V was clipped by 0 bases and J by 4 bases, with 9 bases between them. The germline CDR1 and CDR2 sequences are KGHDR and SFDVKD. CDR3 length: 15 amino acids. This CDR3 is CATSDLRDNYNEQFF. CDR3 nucleotides: TGTGCCACCAGTGATTTGCGGGATAATTACAATGAGCAGTTCTTC.

In its sample, this clone was seen once. The chain uses TRBV11-2 and TRBJ1-2; possibly TRBD1 for D (6 bases). The CDR3 runs 15 residues. V shed 2 bases and J shed 0 bases, with 10 bases lying between them. Germline V lookup: CDR1 SGHAT, CDR2 FQNNGV. The CDR3 region has the DNA TGTGCCAGCAGCTTAACAGGGCCTCCTAACTATGGCTACACCTTC. Translating it yields CASSLTGPPNYGYTF.

The rearrangement links TRBV2 to TRBJ1-4; the D gene is possibly TRBD1 (5 bases). The CDR3 totals 13 residues. V gave up 7 bases and J gave up 8 bases, with 14 bases separating them. Germline values: CDR1 SNHLY, CDR2 FYNNEI. The CDR3 sequence is CASTAEGREKLFF. In DNA, the CDR3 is TGTGCCAGCACGGCGGAGGGACGAGAAAAACTGTTTTTT.

This chain uses TRBV30 with TRBJ1-3, with D hard to call. V was shortened by 2 bases and J by 1 base, with 6 bases between the two germline ends. CDR1 is GTSNPN, CDR2 SVGIG, per germline (reference sequence). The CDR3 consists of 13 residues. The CDR3 nucleotides read TGTGCCTGGAGTAGTGATTCTGGAAACACCATATATTTT. It translates to CAWSSDSGNTIYF. Looking up the rest from reference TRBV30 and TRBJ1-3 gives the full variable domain: SQTIHQWPATLVQPVGSPLSLECTVEGTSNPNLYWYRQAAGRGLQLLFYSVGIGQISSEVPQNLSASRPQDRQFILSSKKLLLSDSGFYLCAWSSDSGNTIYFGEGSWLTVV.

The chain employs TRBV7-8 and TRBJ2-1; D possibly uses TRBD1 or TRBD2 (5 bases each). CDR3 length: 15 amino acids. The germline CDR1 and CDR2 sequences are SGHVS and FQNEAQ. V gave up 5 bases and J gave up 9 bases, with 20 bases separating them. The CDR3 DNA is TGTGCCAGCAGCCCCCCGGGACCTACTCGGGGTGAGCAGTTCTTC. Translation gives CASSPPGPTRGEQFF.